These T cell receptor beta chains were read from a single sample in a study of identical twins. TCRdb itself ran the 5' RACE reads through MiXCR, one entry per CDR3 protein. The table has some 1,700,000 distinct CDR3 sequences, about 32% seen once; the top ten hold 0.25% to 0.3%. The sample consisted of cord blood. Receptors originate from a newborn girl in good health. Each CDR3 is given with its conserved first and last residue. Each record gives: J gene, clone size, D gene, V gene, CDR3 protein, CDR3 DNA. A D gene is named only where the DNA matches it firmly. Some rows have no size entry. The others give once, few or many, or a class for an expanded clone.

>TRBJ1-2|few|NA|TRBV9
CASSDEVGGLPYGYTF
TGTGCCAGCAGCGACGAGGTGGGAGGATTACCTTATGGCTACACCTTC
>TRBJ2-3|NA|TRBD1|TRBV20-1
CSASGGAGISTDTQYF
TGCAGTGCTTCAGGGGGCGCGGGGATTAGCACAGATACGCAGTATTTT
>TRBJ1-2|few|NA|TRBV29-1
CSAKKGVTNYGYTF
TGCAGCGCCAAGAAGGGAGTAACTAACTATGGCTACACCTTC
>TRBJ2-5|few|NA|TRBV12-3/TRBV12-4
CASSLSGAKGETQYF
TGTGCCAGCAGTTTATCGGGGGCTAAGGGAGAGACCCAGTACTTC
>TRBJ2-3|many|NA|TRBV4-2
CASSQERPGVTDTQYF
TGTGCCAGCAGCCAAGAAAGACCGGGTGTCACAGATACGCAGTATTTT
>TRBJ1-5|NA|NA|TRBV20-1
CSARGRLDHSNQPQHF
TGCAGTGCTAGAGGTCGTTTGGATCATAGCAATCAGCCCCAGCATTTT
>TRBJ1-2|NA|NA|TRBV9
CASSGYKGSYGYTF
TGTGCCAGCAGCGGATACAAGGGGAGCTATGGCTACACCTTC
>TRBJ2-3|few|NA|TRBV9
CASSASGGWGTDTQYF
TGTGCCAGCAGCGCCTCCGGTGGTTGGGGCACAGATACGCAGTATTTT
>TRBJ2-1|NA|NA|TRBV20-1
CSVIPRKTFFSEQFF
TGCAGTGTGATTCCCCGGAAAACCTTTTTCAGTGAGCAGTTCTTC
>TRBJ2-1|few|TRBD2|TRBV6-1
CASSEAVRTSGRVNEQFF
TGTGCCAGCAGTGAAGCGGTTAGGACTAGCGGGAGGGTGAATGAGCAGTTCTTC
>TRBJ2-7|few|NA|TRBV7-6
CASSLGPDATYEQYF
TGTGCCAGCAGCTTAGGCCCGGACGCCACCTACGAGCAGTACTTC
>TRBJ1-2|NA|NA|TRBV28
CASSSSGRNYGYTF
TGTGCCAGCAGCTCCTCCGGACGGAATTATGGCTACACCTTC
>TRBJ2-2|NA|TRBD2|TRBV5-1
CASSLGLAGGTGELFF
TGCGCCAGCAGCTTGGGACTAGCGGGGGGCACCGGGGAGCTGTTTTTT
>TRBJ2-1|few|TRBD2|TRBV20-1
CRVAGGVNEQFF
TGCAGGGTAGCGGGGGGGGTAAATGAGCAGTTCTTC
>TRBJ2-5|NA|TRBD1|TRBV5-1
CASSPGTEEETQYF
TGCGCCAGCAGCCCAGGGACAGAAGAAGAGACCCAGTACTTC
>TRBJ1-1|few|NA|TRBV29-1
CSVNKNTEAFF
TGCAGCGTAAACAAGAACACTGAAGCTTTCTTT
>TRBJ2-2|NA|NA|TRBV4-2
CASSQDRMGTGELFF
TGTGCCAGCAGCCAAGATCGAATGGGCACCGGGGAGCTGTTTTTT
>TRBJ2-7|many|TRBD2|TRBV28
CASSDLSGRIDEQYF
TGTGCCAGCAGTGACCTGAGCGGGAGGATCGACGAGCAGTACTTC
>TRBJ2-5|NA|TRBD1|TRBV27
CASSLLTGTAETQYF
TGTGCCAGCAGTCTCTTAACCGGGACAGCGGAGACCCAGTACTTC
>TRBJ1-1|few|TRBD1|TRBV29-1
CSARTGVVSTEAFF
TGCAGCGCCCGGACAGGGGTTGTTTCGACTGAAGCTTTCTTT
>TRBJ1-2|few|TRBD1|TRBV25-1
CASSAPTGGNGYTF
TGTGCCAGCAGTGCACCAACAGGGGGTAACGGCTACACCTTC
>TRBJ1-4|few|NA|TRBV12-3/TRBV12-4
CASSPSLTNEKLFF
TGTGCCAGCAGCCCCAGCCTAACTAATGAAAAACTGTTTTTT
>TRBJ1-5|once|NA|TRBV19
CASSIDFQTPQHF
TGTGCCAGTAGTATAGATTTCCAGACGCCCCAGCATTTT
>TRBJ2-5|NA|NA|TRBV6-1
CASMPAQETQYF
TGTGCCAGCATGCCAGCTCAAGAGACCCAGTACTTC
>TRBJ1-5|few|TRBD1|TRBV10-3
CATGQGDQPQHF
TGTGCCACCGGACAGGGCGATCAGCCCCAGCATTTT
>TRBJ2-4|many|TRBD1|TRBV7-2
CASSRDRGYIQYF
TGTGCCAGCAGCCGGGACAGGGGATACATTCAGTACTTC
>TRBJ2-3|NA|TRBD2|TRBV6-1
CASRPKIAGVSTDTQYF
TGTGCCAGCAGACCAAAAATAGCGGGAGTCAGCACAGATACGCAGTATTTT
>TRBJ1-4|NA|TRBD1|TRBV20-1
CSARETGSSEKLFF
TGCAGTGCTAGAGAGACAGGGAGCAGCGAAAAACTGTTTTTT
>TRBJ2-1|few|NA|TRBV7-2
CASSVQGGRNNEQFF
TGTGCCAGCAGCGTCCAGGGGGGCCGGAACAATGAGCAGTTCTTC
>TRBJ1-5|NA|NA|TRBV5-1
CASSLEGTGHQPQHF
TGCGCCAGCAGCCTTGAGGGGACGGGCCATCAGCCCCAGCATTTT
>TRBJ2-1|NA|TRBD2|TRBV10-3
CAISTRTSGFYNEQFF
TGTGCCATCAGCACAAGGACTAGTGGATTCTACAATGAGCAGTTCTTC
>TRBJ1-2|NA|TRBD1|TRBV7-2
CASSPWTGSDYGYTF
TGTGCCAGCAGCCCCTGGACAGGGTCGGACTATGGCTACACCTTC
>TRBJ2-5|NA|TRBD1|TRBV6-6
CASSYRTGGPQETQYF
TGTGCCAGCAGTTACCGGACAGGAGGTCCCCAAGAGACCCAGTACTTC
>TRBJ2-5|NA|NA|TRBV20-1
CSARDLFLVDNEQYF
TGCAGTGCTAGAGATCTTTTTCTGGTTGACAATGAGCAGTACTTC
>TRBJ2-1|few|NA|TRBV7-9
CASSSIERQFF
TGTGCCAGCAGCTCCATAGAGAGGCAGTTCTTC
>TRBJ2-7|NA|TRBD1|TRBV10-3
CAISESTGGWYDQYF
TGTGCCATCAGTGAGTCCACAGGGGGTTGGTACGACCAGTACTTC
>TRBJ2-4|few|NA|TRBV12-3/TRBV12-4
CASSLVPGGRAKNIQYF
TGTGCCAGCAGTTTGGTACCCGGTGGCAGGGCCAAAAACATTCAGTACTTC
>TRBJ1-4|NA|TRBD1|TRBV6-5
CASRTGTGREKLFF
TGTGCCAGCAGAACCGGGACAGGGAGGGAAAAACTGTTTTTT
>TRBJ1-1|once|TRBD1|TRBV7-6
CASSLEKGKRGLRNTEAFF
TGTGCCAGCAGCTTAGAGAAGGGGAAAAGGGGGCTGAGGAACACTGAAGCTTTCTTT
>TRBJ2-1|once|TRBD2|TRBV7-9
CATRVTSGNNEQFF
TGTGCCACCCGGGTGACTAGCGGGAACAATGAGCAGTTCTTC
>TRBJ2-3|NA|NA|TRBV12-3/TRBV12-4
CASASCADTQYF
TGTGCCAGCGCTTCATGCGCAGATACGCAGTATTTT
>TRBJ1-1|once|NA|TRBV20-1
CSARDRGRASEAFF
TGCAGTGCTAGAGATCGGGGTAGGGCCTCTGAAGCTTTCTTT
>TRBJ2-4|NA|TRBD1|TRBV20-1
CSAGNDRAAKNIQYF
TGCAGTGCCGGCAACGACAGGGCAGCCAAAAACATTCAGTACTTC
>TRBJ2-1|few|NA|TRBV12-3/TRBV12-4
CASRVAGEQFF
TGTGCCAGCAGGGTGGCCGGTGAGCAGTTCTTC
>TRBJ1-1|few|NA|TRBV19
CATLETGDTEAFF
TGTGCCACCTTGGAAACCGGGGACACTGAAGCTTTCTTT
>TRBJ2-1|NA|TRBD2|TRBV20-1
CSASPGLAGGAEQFF
TGCAGTGCTAGCCCGGGGCTAGCGGGAGGTGCTGAGCAGTTCTTC
>TRBJ1-2|many|NA|TRBV15
CATSRDSNYGYTF
TGTGCCACCAGCAGAGACAGTAACTATGGCTACACCTTC
>TRBJ1-4|NA|NA|TRBV20-1
CSASLRGVLGEKLFF
TGCAGTGCTAGTCTCAGGGGCGTCTTGGGTGAAAAACTGTTTTTT
>TRBJ1-1|few|NA|TRBV6-1
CASSVGGLGAFF
TGTGCCAGCAGTGTAGGGGGGTTAGGAGCTTTCTTT
>TRBJ2-7|NA|NA|TRBV7-9
CAGSLETRSYEQYF
TGTGCCGGCAGCCTTGAGACCCGTTCCTACGAGCAGTACTTC
>TRBJ2-5|NA|NA|TRBV7-2
CASSVMPQETQYF
TGTGCCAGCAGTGTAATGCCCCAAGAGACCCAGTACTTC
>TRBJ2-3|NA|TRBD2|TRBV20-1
CSPSALLAGGPDTQYF
TGCAGTCCCTCCGCCCTACTAGCGGGAGGGCCAGATACGCAGTATTTT
>TRBJ2-7|many|NA|TRBV7-8
CASSTRGRNEQYF
TGTGCCAGCAGCACTAGGGGAAGGAACGAGCAGTACTTC
>TRBJ2-5|few|NA|TRBV4-1
CASSQGGTYKETQYF
TGCGCCAGCAGCCAAGGGGGGACCTATAAAGAGACCCAGTACTTC